This T cell receptor (beta chain) was sequenced for a study of blood T cell repertoires in COVID-19. Study background: The study drew acute and convalescent COVID-19 samples from the United States, Italy and Spain.

The J segment lost 8 bases and the V segment lost 2 bases, leaving 3 bases of the junction unmatched. The CDR3 covers 14 residues. Germline CDR1 SNHLY, CDR2 FYNNEI. This clone has more than one count but fewer than ten. In the original processing: Amplification from reference gene primers served as the basis for estimated nucleated cell counts. The method was immunoSEQ multiplex PCR; TCRdb's version includes in-frame clones alone and lacks a portion of them. Clone size and V and J calls were adopted from that table, with D and trimming inferred from the DNA. The sample yields 200,000 to 250,000 clones, more than 75% seen once.

The V and J genes are TRBV2 and TRBJ1-6; 7 positions agree with TRBD1. Sequenced: PBMCs or T cells enriched from blood (not recorded which). The origin of this receptor is a middle-aged woman with acute COVID-19. The CDR3, as DNA: TGTGCCAGCAGTGAAATACAGGGGTATTCACCCCTCCACTTT. Translation gives CASSEIQGYSPLHF.